This is a list of T cell receptor beta chains from one sample in a study of cytomegalovirus exposure and HLA in healthy donors. Repertoires were generated with immunoSEQ multiplex PCR, while TCRdb's copy carries only in-frame clones and drops some. The profile shows over 150,000 clones, approximately 86% of them singletons. The sequencing sample was made of PBMCs. The receptors were sampled from a human donor in good health. Both conserved end residues are part of each CDR3. D genes are given only for firm matches. Size is omitted from some rows. Given values are once, few, many or a class for expanded clones.

abundance: NA
v_gene: TRBV9
j_gene: TRBJ2-1
d_gene: TRBD1
CDR3aa: CASSVGQGVYNEQFF

abundance: NA
v_gene: TRBV9
j_gene: TRBJ1-1
d_gene: TRBD1
CDR3aa: CASSVDRGRPLTKNTEAFF

abundance: NA
v_gene: TRBV27
j_gene: TRBJ1-2
d_gene: NA
CDR3aa: CASSFTGMGYTF

abundance: NA
v_gene: TRBV4-3
j_gene: TRBJ2-1
d_gene: NA
CDR3aa: CASSPQVYNEQFF

abundance: NA
v_gene: TRBV28
j_gene: TRBJ2-7
d_gene: TRBD1
CDR3aa: CASSLSVSGQGPFYGRETSYEQYF

abundance: NA
v_gene: TRBV6-5
j_gene: TRBJ2-1
d_gene: NA
CDR3aa: CASSYSWDFLYNEQFF

abundance: NA
v_gene: TRBV9
j_gene: TRBJ1-2
d_gene: TRBD1
CDR3aa: CASSKDRNPYGYTF

abundance: NA
v_gene: TRBV30
j_gene: TRBJ1-5
d_gene: NA
CDR3aa: CAWTQDSRDQPQHF

abundance: many
v_gene: TRBV25-1
j_gene: TRBJ2-7
d_gene: TRBD1
CDR3aa: CASSRTGYEQYF

abundance: few
v_gene: TRBV7-3
j_gene: TRBJ2-7
d_gene: NA
CDR3aa: CASSLTATSYSYEQYF

abundance: NA
v_gene: TRBV4-1
j_gene: TRBJ1-5
d_gene: NA
CDR3aa: CASSQEAGPGWPQHF

abundance: NA
v_gene: TRBV27
j_gene: TRBJ2-7
d_gene: NA
CDR3aa: CASSAGFEQYF

abundance: NA
v_gene: TRBV19
j_gene: TRBJ2-3
d_gene: TRBD1
CDR3aa: CASQGAGDTQYF

abundance: NA
v_gene: TRBV5-1
j_gene: TRBJ2-7
d_gene: NA
CDR3aa: CASSLTLFYEQYF

abundance: NA
v_gene: TRBV4-2
j_gene: TRBJ1-1
d_gene: NA
CDR3aa: CASGSAMNTEAFF

abundance: NA
v_gene: TRBV7-6
j_gene: TRBJ1-1
d_gene: NA
CDR3aa: CASSSEANTEAFF

abundance: NA
v_gene: TRBV5-4
j_gene: TRBJ2-2
d_gene: NA
CDR3aa: CASSPAERGELFF

abundance: NA
v_gene: TRBV27
j_gene: TRBJ2-3
d_gene: NA
CDR3aa: CASSPGGRGTDTQYF

abundance: NA
v_gene: TRBV10-3
j_gene: TRBJ1-1
d_gene: NA
CDR3aa: CAISDRVNTEAFF

abundance: NA
v_gene: TRBV11-2
j_gene: TRBJ2-7
d_gene: NA
CDR3aa: CASSLRQDLYEQYF

abundance: NA
v_gene: TRBV5-1
j_gene: TRBJ2-7
d_gene: NA
CDR3aa: CASSPGATSTSYEQYF

abundance: NA
v_gene: TRBV7-3
j_gene: TRBJ2-7
d_gene: TRBD1
CDR3aa: CASSYGQVTYEQYF

abundance: NA
v_gene: TRBV30
j_gene: TRBJ2-1
d_gene: TRBD2
CDR3aa: CAWRDAGGPNHNEQFF

abundance: NA
v_gene: TRBV27
j_gene: TRBJ1-2
d_gene: NA
CDR3aa: CASIREGDPDTF

abundance: NA
v_gene: TRBV7-2
j_gene: TRBJ2-3
d_gene: NA
CDR3aa: CASRKGGGDTQYF

abundance: few
v_gene: TRBV7-9
j_gene: TRBJ2-2
d_gene: TRBD2
CDR3aa: CASSSDRGVTNTGELFF

abundance: NA
v_gene: TRBV9
j_gene: TRBJ1-4
d_gene: TRBD1
CDR3aa: CASSVDGTGDEKLFF

abundance: NA
v_gene: TRBV7-9
j_gene: TRBJ1-1
d_gene: NA
CDR3aa: CASSLYRAEAFF

abundance: NA
v_gene: TRBV5-1
j_gene: TRBJ2-1
d_gene: NA
CDR3aa: CASSLQGGTYNEQFF

abundance: NA
v_gene: TRBV6-6
j_gene: TRBJ1-1
d_gene: TRBD1
CDR3aa: CASSLGQGNTEAFF

abundance: NA
v_gene: TRBV7-2
j_gene: TRBJ2-1
d_gene: TRBD2
CDR3aa: CASSTTSGGVGVNEQFF

abundance: NA
v_gene: TRBV29-1
j_gene: TRBJ1-1
d_gene: NA
CDR3aa: CSILGWARANTEAFF

abundance: NA
v_gene: TRBV5-4
j_gene: TRBJ2-5
d_gene: NA
CDR3aa: CASSISSGGETQYF

abundance: NA
v_gene: TRBV5-4
j_gene: TRBJ1-1
d_gene: TRBD1
CDR3aa: CASSSGQGGEAFF

abundance: NA
v_gene: TRBV2
j_gene: TRBJ1-2
d_gene: NA
CDR3aa: CASKKDGNYGYTF

abundance: NA
v_gene: TRBV2
j_gene: TRBJ1-5
d_gene: NA
CDR3aa: CASSEQFKKPQHF

abundance: NA
v_gene: TRBV28
j_gene: TRBJ1-2
d_gene: TRBD1
CDR3aa: CAAGGTSPSYGYTF

abundance: NA
v_gene: TRBV19
j_gene: TRBJ1-6
d_gene: NA
CDR3aa: CASSRSGTYNSPLHF